This note documents a single T cell receptor (beta chain) sequence. Primers: 60 Vbeta forward and 13 Jbeta reverse. TCRdb's table, derived via immunoSEQ multiplex PCR, lists solely in-frame clones and lacks some. The sample lists roughly 200,000 clones; about four fifths were seen once. Germline CDR1 and CDR2: SGHTA and FQGNSA. The trim removed 5 bases at V and 4 bases at J, leaving 8 bases unmatched. The CDR3 contains 15 residues. This sample was included in a study of cytomegalovirus exposure and HLA in healthy donors. This chain connects TRBV7-2 to TRBJ2-5; 9 bases map to TRBD2. This TCR came from a girl between 10 and 17 years old in good health and CMV-seropositive. Sequenced sample: PBMCs. CDR3 DNA: TGTGCCAGCAGCCTTCTGGGCGGGGGGGTAGAGACCCAGTACTTC. Residues: CASSLLGGGVETQYF.